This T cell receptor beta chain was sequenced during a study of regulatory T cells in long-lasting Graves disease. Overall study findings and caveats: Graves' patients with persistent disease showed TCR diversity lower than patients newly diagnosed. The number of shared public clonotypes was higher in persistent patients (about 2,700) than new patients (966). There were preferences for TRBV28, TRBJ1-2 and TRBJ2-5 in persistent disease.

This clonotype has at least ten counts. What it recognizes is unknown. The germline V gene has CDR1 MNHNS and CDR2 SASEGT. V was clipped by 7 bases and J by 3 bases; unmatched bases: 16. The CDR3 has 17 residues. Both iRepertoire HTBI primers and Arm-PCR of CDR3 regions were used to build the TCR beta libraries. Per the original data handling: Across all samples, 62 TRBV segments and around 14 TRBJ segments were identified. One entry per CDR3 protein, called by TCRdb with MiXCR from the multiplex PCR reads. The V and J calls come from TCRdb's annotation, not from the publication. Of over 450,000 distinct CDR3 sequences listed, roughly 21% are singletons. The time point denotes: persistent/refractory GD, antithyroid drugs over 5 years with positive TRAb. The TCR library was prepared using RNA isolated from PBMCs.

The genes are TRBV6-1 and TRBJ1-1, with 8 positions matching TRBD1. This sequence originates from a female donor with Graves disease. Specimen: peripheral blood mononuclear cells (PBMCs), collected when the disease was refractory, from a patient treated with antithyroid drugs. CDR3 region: CASTKTGQALRHTEAFF. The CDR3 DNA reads TGTGCCAGCACCAAAACGGGACAGGCCTTAAGGCACACTGAAGCTTTCTTT.